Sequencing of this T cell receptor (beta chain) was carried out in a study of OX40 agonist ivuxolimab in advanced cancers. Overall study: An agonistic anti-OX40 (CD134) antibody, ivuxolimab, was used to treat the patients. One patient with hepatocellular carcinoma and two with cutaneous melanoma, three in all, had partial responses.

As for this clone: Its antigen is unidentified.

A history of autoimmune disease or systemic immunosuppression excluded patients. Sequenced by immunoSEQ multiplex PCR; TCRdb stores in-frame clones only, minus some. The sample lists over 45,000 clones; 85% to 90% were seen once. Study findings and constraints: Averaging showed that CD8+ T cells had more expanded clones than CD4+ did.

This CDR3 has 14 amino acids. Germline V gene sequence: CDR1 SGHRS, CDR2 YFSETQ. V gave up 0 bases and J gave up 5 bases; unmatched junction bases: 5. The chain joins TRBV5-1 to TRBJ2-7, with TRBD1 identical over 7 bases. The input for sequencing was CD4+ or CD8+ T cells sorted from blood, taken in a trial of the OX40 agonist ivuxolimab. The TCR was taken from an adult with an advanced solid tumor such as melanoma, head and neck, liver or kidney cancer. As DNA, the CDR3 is TGCGCCAGCAGCTTGGACGGGACAGCGAACGAGCAGTACTTC. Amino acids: CASSLDGTANEQYF. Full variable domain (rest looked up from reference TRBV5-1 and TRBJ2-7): KAGVTQTPRYLIKTRGQQVTLSCSPISGHRSVSWYQQTPGQGLQFLFEYFSETQRNKGNFPGRFSGRQFSNSRSEMNVSTLELGDSALYLCASSLDGTANEQYFGPGTRLTVT.